One and the same sample provided the 10 T cell receptor beta chains below, sequenced in a study of blood T cell repertoires in COVID-19. TCRdb keeps only in-frame clones here, not all; method: immunoSEQ multiplex PCR. Here the sample spans about 150,000 clones, about four fifths being singletons. Sequences were obtained from peripheral blood. All receptors derive from a woman aged 70-85 years with COVID-19, enrolled during active disease.

The gene calls are TRBV28 and TRBJ2-3; the match to TRBD2 covers 8 bases. From germline, CDR1 is MDHEN and CDR2 SYDVKM. V shed 5 bases and J 6 bases; nucleotides not matched to a gene: 7. CDR3 size: 14 residues. The CDR3 reads CASSRGGALDTQYF. CDR3 nucleotides: TGTGCCAGCAGTCGGGGGGGGGCCTTGGATACGCAGTATTTT.

V and J are TRBV27 and TRBJ2-3; 7 nucleotides agree with TRBD1. Germline assignment: CDR1 MNHEY and CDR2 SMNVEV (reference sequence). The V and J ends lost 6 bases and 3 bases, in that order; junction bases with no gene match: 9. The CDR3 runs to 15 residues. The CDR3 nucleotides are TGTGCCAGCAGGTTCTCGACAGGGCTGACAGATACGCAGTATTTT. Its protein product is CASRFSTGLTDTQYF.

There are a few counts of this clone. The chain employs TRBV7-3 and TRBJ1-1, with D perhaps TRBD1 (5 bases). Per germline, CDR1 SGHTA and CDR2 FQGTGA. This CDR3 has 13 amino acids. V lost 5 bases and J lost 11, with 18 bases in between. The CDR3 region is CASSPRPGRLAFF. The CDR3 DNA sequence: TGTGCCAGCAGCCCACGTCCAGGGCGCCTGGCTTTCTTT. The full variable domain, in which reference TRBV7-3 and TRBJ1-1 provide the parts outside the CDR3, is GAGVSQTPSNKVTEKGKYVELRCDPISGHTALYWYRQSLGQGPEFLIYFQGTGAADDSGLPNDRFFAVRPEGSVSTLKIQRTERGDSAVYLCASSPRPGRLAFFGQGTRLTVV.

This clone is a singleton in its sample. The chain is built from TRBV5-6 and TRBJ1-4; possibly TRBD1 for D (6 bases). CDR3 length equals 16 residues. Per the germline V gene, CDR1 is SGHDT and CDR2 is YYEEEE. V was cut by 4 bases and J by 1 base, with 14 bases left in between. CDR3: CASSLTGKRTNEKLFF. CDR3 bases: TGTGCCAGCAGCCTTACAGGGAAACGAACTAATGAAAAACTGTTTTTT.

The V and J genes are TRBV5-4 and TRBJ1-1, with 8 bases matching TRBD1. The trim removed 4 bases at V and 4 bases at J, leaving 6 bases unmatched. The CDR3 sequence is 14 residues long. Germline V lookup: CDR1 SGHNT, CDR2 YYREEE (reference sequence). CDR3 region: CASSTDRGITEAFF. As DNA, the CDR3 is TGTGCCAGCAGCACTGACAGGGGAATCACTGAAGCTTTCTTT.

The rearrangement links TRBV7-9 to TRBJ1-3; TRBD1 agrees at 8 bases. There are 14 residues in the CDR3. The J segment lost 4 bases and the V segment lost 3 bases, leaving 2 bases of the junction unmatched. In germline, CDR1 is SEHNR, CDR2 FQNEAQ (reference sequence). CDR3 coding DNA: TGTGCCAGCAGCTTGGGACAGGAAGGAAACACCATATATTTT. It specifies CASSLGQEGNTIYF.

The CDR3 DNA reads as TGTGCCAGCACTTTAGGACAGGTTCAGCAGCCCCAGCATTTT. This translates into CASTLGQVQQPQHF. V and J are TRBV6-6 and TRBJ1-5; TRBD1 matches at 7 bases. Germline V CDR1 and CDR2: MNHNY, SVGAGI (reference sequence). Trimming removed 7 bases from V and 7 bases from J; junction bases left unmatched: 10. The CDR3 is 14 residues long.

In its sample, this clone was seen once. The gene calls are TRBV6-5 and TRBJ1-1; TRBD1 matches 7 bases. The CDR3 loop spans 14 amino acids. Unmatched junction bases numbered 8, after V lost 5 bases and J lost 5 bases. Looked up from germline, CDR1 is MNHEY and CDR2 is SVGAGI. As DNA, the CDR3 is TGTGCCAGCAGTCCGCGACAGGGATGGACTGAAGCTTTCTTT. Amino acid sequence: CASSPRQGWTEAFF.

This sequence joins TRBV19 and TRBJ1-1; D is ambiguous. Trimming left V 0 bases short and J 2 bases short, with 10 bases between. The germline gives CDR1 LNHDA, CDR2 SQIVND (reference sequence). The CDR3 consists of 15 residues. The CDR3 DNA reads as TGTGCCAGTAGTATAGAAGCAAGAGGAAACACTGAAGCTTTCTTT. It codes for CASSIEARGNTEAFF.

This chain uses TRBV7-6 with TRBJ1-6; D is unresolved. Between the trimmed V and J ends, which lost 5 bases and 0 bases, there was a span of 11 bases. The CDR3 length is 16 residues. Germline values: CDR1 SGHVS, CDR2 FNYEAQ. Here the CDR3 reads CASSQSSSSYNSPLHF. DNA for the CDR3: TGTGCCAGCAGCCAGTCATCAAGCTCCTATAATTCACCCCTCCACTTT. Supplemented by reference TRBV7-6 and TRBJ1-6, the full variable domain reads GAGVSQSPRYKVTKRGQDVALRCDPISGHVSLYWYRQALGQGPEFLTYFNYEAQQDKSGLPNDRFSAERPEGSISTLTIQRTEQRDSAMYRCASSQSSSSYNSPLHFGNGTRLTVT.